This is a list of T cell receptor beta chains from one sample in a study of cytomegalovirus exposure and HLA in healthy donors. Generated by immunoSEQ multiplex PCR, the TCRdb table keeps only in-frame clones and is missing some. The sample has 110,000 to 150,000 clones; 60% to 85% are singletons. Sequenced: PBMCs. Receptors were obtained from a man between 18 and 35 years old in good health and CMV-seronegative. The CDR3 runs from the conserved cysteine through the conserved F or W. A D gene is named only where the DNA matches it firmly. Some rows mark clone size as missing; the rest say once, few, many or name a class of expanded clone.

D	size	J	length	V	DNA	CDR3
NA	NA	TRBJ2-1	15	TRBV4-1	TGCGCCAGCAGCCAAACAGGGAGCTCCTACAATGAGCAGTTCTTC	CASSQTGSSYNEQFF
TRBD1	NA	TRBJ1-1	16	TRBV5-6	TGTGCCAGCAGCTTGGACGGCAGGGGGCGCAACACTGAAGCTTTCTTT	CASSLDGRGRNTEAFF
NA	NA	TRBJ2-3	13	TRBV9	TGTGCCAGCAGCGCGAGACCCCAGGGTACGCAGTATTTT	CASSARPQGTQYF
NA	NA	TRBJ2-3	14	TRBV6-5	TGTGCCAGCAGTTACAAGGTGGGCGCAGATACGCAGTATTTT	CASSYKVGADTQYF
TRBD2	NA	TRBJ2-2	15	TRBV7-9	TGTGCCAGCAGCTCCCCGGCGGGGGGGGCCGGGGAGCTGTTTTTT	CASSSPAGGAGELFF
NA	NA	TRBJ2-4	17	TRBV19	TGTGCCAGTAGTATGGTACAGCCCTTCCTAGCCAAAAACATTCAGTACTTC	CASSMVQPFLAKNIQYF
NA	NA	TRBJ2-2	21	TRBV4-3	TGCGCCAGCAGCCAAGATACCTTTGCAACGCGGGACGCCGTAAACACCGGGGAGCTGTTTTTT	CASSQDTFATRDAVNTGELFF
NA	NA	TRBJ2-4	16	TRBV7-9	TGTGCCAGCAGCTTCAACAGGGTCTTAGCCAAAAACATTCAGTACTTC	CASSFNRVLAKNIQYF
TRBD2	few	TRBJ2-7	14	TRBV5-1	TGCGCCAGCAGCTGGCTGGGGGGGACCTACGAGCAGTACTTC	CASSWLGGTYEQYF
TRBD1	few	TRBJ1-4	15	TRBV5-1	TGCGCCAGCAGCTTGATCGGGACAGGGGATGAAAAACTGTTTTTT	CASSLIGTGDEKLFF
NA	NA	TRBJ1-2	14	TRBV7-2	TGTGCCAGCAGCCCGCCGGGTGGGTACTATGGCTACACCTTC	CASSPPGGYYGYTF
NA	once	TRBJ2-1	12	TRBV11-2	TGTGCCAGCAGTCCAAGGGAGGCCATGCAGTTCTTC	CASSPREAMQFF
NA	NA	TRBJ1-4	15	TRBV19	TGTGCCAGTAGTATGTCGACAGGATTTATTGAAAAACTGTTTTTT	CASSMSTGFIEKLFF
TRBD1	NA	TRBJ2-1	19	TRBV15	TGTGCCACCAGCAGAGAGCCGCCCGGGACAGCCACGTACTACAATGAGCAGTTCTTC	CATSREPPGTATYYNEQFF
NA	NA	TRBJ1-1	16	TRBV28	TGTGCCAGCACCCAAATCGATAACGGGGGTTACACTGAAGCTTTCTTT	CASTQIDNGGYTEAFF
TRBD2	NA	TRBJ2-5	16	TRBV4-2	TGTGCCAGCAGCCAGGGGCGGGGACTAGCGGAAGAGACCCAGTACTTC	CASSQGRGLAEETQYF
TRBD1	NA	TRBJ1-6	14	TRBV5-1	TGCGCCAGCAGCGTGGGACAGTTAAATTCACCCCTCCACTTT	CASSVGQLNSPLHF
NA	NA	TRBJ1-2	17	TRBV7-9	TGTTCCAGCAGCTTCCCCCCAACAGGGAGAAGTACGAATGGCTACACCTTC	CSSSFPPTGRSTNGYTF
NA	NA	TRBJ1-5	14	TRBV6-6	TGTGCCAGCATAAAGGCAGGGGACAATCAGCCCCAGCATTTT	CASIKAGDNQPQHF
TRBD2	many	TRBJ2-1	16	TRBV6-4	TGTGCCAGCAGTGAGGGGACTAGCGGGGGGGCCAATGAGCAGTTCTTC	CASSEGTSGGANEQFF
NA	few	TRBJ1-4	13	TRBV4-3	TGCGCCAGCAGCCAAGATCCCAGAGAAAAACTGTTTTTT	CASSQDPREKLFF
NA	NA	TRBJ1-2	15	TRBV2	TGTGCCAGCAGTCCTACAGGGCGTTCACTCTATGGCTACACCTTC	CASSPTGRSLYGYTF
TRBD1	NA	TRBJ1-1	15	TRBV15	TGTGCCACCAGCAGGTTGACAGGGGTGAACACTGAAGCTTTCTTT	CATSRLTGVNTEAFF
NA	NA	TRBJ1-5	15	TRBV5-1	TGCGCCAGCAGCTTAGGTATGAGCGCCGATCAGCCCCAGCATTTT	CASSLGMSADQPQHF
NA	NA	TRBJ1-2	15	TRBV7-2	TGTGCCAGCAGCTTACCTCAACTTAGGAGGGGTGGCTACACCTTC	CASSLPQLRRGGYTF
NA	NA	TRBJ2-1	14	TRBV4-1	TGCGCCAGCAGCCAAGATCGCGGCCAAGAAGAGCAGTTCTTC	CASSQDRGQEEQFF
TRBD1	NA	TRBJ2-7	19	TRBV7-9	TGTGCCAGCGGGAAAATCTCGGGACAGCCTAGTGCCCGGAGCTACGAGCAGTACTTC	CASGKISGQPSARSYEQYF
TRBD1	few	TRBJ2-7	15	TRBV5-1	TGCGCCAGCAGCTTAGGAGCAGGGGGATCTGCCGAGCAGTACTTC	CASSLGAGGSAEQYF
TRBD2	NA	TRBJ2-1	16	TRBV15	TGTGCCACCAGCAAAGGAGCGGGGGCGACCTACAATGAGCAGTTCTTC	CATSKGAGATYNEQFF
TRBD1	NA	TRBJ2-7	13	TRBV15	TGTGCCACCAGCAGAGACGAACAGGGGAGGCAGTACTTC	CATSRDEQGRQYF
TRBD2	NA	TRBJ2-3	16	TRBV25-1	TGTGCCAGCAGTGGGAGGGAGGGAAGGGCCACAGATACGCAGTATTTT	CASSGREGRATDTQYF
NA	NA	TRBJ1-6	15	TRBV6-5	TGTGCCAGCAAAACAGGGAGCTCCTATAATTCACCCCTCCACTTT	CASKTGSSYNSPLHF
TRBD1	NA	TRBJ1-6	16	TRBV4-2	TGTGCCAGCAGCCAAGATCGGGGACAGGTTAATTCACCCCTCCACTTT	CASSQDRGQVNSPLHF
NA	NA	TRBJ2-5	11	TRBV7-8	TGTGCCAGCACAGGGATAGAGACCCAGTACTTC	CASTGIETQYF
NA	NA	TRBJ2-4	16	TRBV9	TGTGCCAGCAGCGCCTACAGAGATTTAGCCAAAAACATTCAGTACTTC	CASSAYRDLAKNIQYF
TRBD2	NA	TRBJ2-5	14	TRBV5-1	TGCGCCAGCAGCCCCGGGGGGGCTCGAGAGACCCAGTACTTC	CASSPGGARETQYF
TRBD1	NA	TRBJ1-5	15	TRBV2	TGTGCCAGCAGCGGGACAGGGAAAACTATTCAGCCCCAGCATTTT	CASSGTGKTIQPQHF
NA	once	TRBJ2-7	13	TRBV2	TGTGCCCAAGCGCGGGGTGAGGGCTACGAGCAGTACTTC	CAQARGEGYEQYF
TRBD1	once	TRBJ1-2	15	TRBV4-3	TGCGCCAGCAGCCAAGATCTAGGACAGGTCGGGGGCTACACCTTC	CASSQDLGQVGGYTF
NA	NA	TRBJ2-7	12	TRBV6-1	TGTGCCAGCACCCACGGGTTTGTAGAGCAGTACTTC	CASTHGFVEQYF
NA	NA	TRBJ1-5	16	TRBV7-9	TGTTCCAGCAGCTTAGGGTCGGGGGGAGTCGGGGGGCCCCAGCATTTT	CSSSLGSGGVGGPQHF
NA	NA	TRBJ2-1	14	TRBV5-6	TGTGCCAGCAGTAGCACCGGGACAAACAATGAGCAGTTCTTC	CASSSTGTNNEQFF
NA	NA	TRBJ1-1	14	TRBV19	TGTGCCAGTAGTATAGTGGAGGGGAACACTGAAGCTTTCTTT	CASSIVEGNTEAFF
NA	NA	TRBJ2-7	13	TRBV7-9	TGTGCCAGCAGCCCCGGGACACTTTACGAGCAGTACTTC	CASSPGTLYEQYF
TRBD1	NA	TRBJ2-7	15	TRBV7-9	TGTGCCAGCAGCCCTCCGGGACAGGGGGCCCGCGAGCAGTACTTC	CASSPPGQGAREQYF
TRBD1	NA	TRBJ1-2	13	TRBV10-3	TGTGCCATCAGTCTCAAAGGACAGGAGGGCTACACCTTC	CAISLKGQEGYTF
TRBD2	NA	TRBJ2-1	17	TRBV4-3	TGCGCCAGCAGCCAAGACGTATCGCGGGGAGGGTACAATGAGCAGTTCTTC	CASSQDVSRGGYNEQFF
TRBD1	NA	TRBJ2-1	13	TRBV6-6	TGTGCCAGCAGGACAGGGCTATACAATGAGCAGTTCTTC	CASRTGLYNEQFF
NA	few	TRBJ2-7	14	TRBV5-4	TGTGCCAGCAGCTTTTTAACAGATTCCTACGAGCAGTACTTC	CASSFLTDSYEQYF
NA	NA	TRBJ1-5	14	TRBV12-5	TGTGCTAGTGGTTGGGCCCAGGGCAATCAGCCCCAGCATTTT	CASGWAQGNQPQHF
NA	NA	TRBJ1-2	13	TRBV2	TGTGCCAGCAGTGTAAACCAGGGAGGAGGCTACACCTTC	CASSVNQGGGYTF
NA	NA	TRBJ1-2	13	TRBV6-5	TGTGCCAGCAGCTACCACAGGGAGGGTGGCTACACCTTC	CASSYHREGGYTF
NA	NA	TRBJ2-1	15	TRBV9	TGTGCCAGCAGCTTTACGGGGATACAATACAATGAGCAGTTCTTC	CASSFTGIQYNEQFF
NA	NA	TRBJ1-2	15	TRBV19	TGTGCCAGTAGTATGCCTCCAGTAGAGGTCTATGGCTACACCTTC	CASSMPPVEVYGYTF
NA	NA	TRBJ1-3	15	TRBV4-3	TGCGCCAGCAGCCAAGGGGCCCTCTCTGGAAACACCATATATTTT	CASSQGALSGNTIYF
NA	NA	TRBJ1-1	16	TRBV5-1	TGCGCCAGCAGCTTGGCCGGTTCGGGGGGCGGCACTGAAGCTTTCTTT	CASSLAGSGGGTEAFF
NA	NA	TRBJ2-7	13	TRBV30	TGTGCCTCGGATAAGGGGTGGGGCTACGAGCAGTACTTC	CASDKGWGYEQYF